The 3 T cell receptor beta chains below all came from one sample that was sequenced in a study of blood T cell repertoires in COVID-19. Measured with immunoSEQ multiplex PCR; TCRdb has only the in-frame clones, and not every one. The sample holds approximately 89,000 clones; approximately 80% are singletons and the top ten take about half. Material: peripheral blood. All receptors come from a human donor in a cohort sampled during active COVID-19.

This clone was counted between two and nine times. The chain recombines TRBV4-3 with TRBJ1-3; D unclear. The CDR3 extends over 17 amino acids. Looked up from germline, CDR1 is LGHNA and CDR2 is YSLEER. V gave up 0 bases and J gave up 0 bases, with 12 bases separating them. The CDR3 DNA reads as TGCGCCAGCAGCCAAGATTTTAACAGAAACTCTGGAAACACCATATATTTT. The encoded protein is CASSQDFNRNSGNTIYF.

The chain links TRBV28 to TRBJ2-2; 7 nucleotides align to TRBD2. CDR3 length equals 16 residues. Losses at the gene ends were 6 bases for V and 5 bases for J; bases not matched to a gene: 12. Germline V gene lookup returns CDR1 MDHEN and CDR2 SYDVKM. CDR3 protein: CASREKGLVVTGELFF. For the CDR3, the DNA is TGTGCCAGCAGGGAGAAAGGACTAGTTGTGACCGGGGAGCTGTTTTTT.

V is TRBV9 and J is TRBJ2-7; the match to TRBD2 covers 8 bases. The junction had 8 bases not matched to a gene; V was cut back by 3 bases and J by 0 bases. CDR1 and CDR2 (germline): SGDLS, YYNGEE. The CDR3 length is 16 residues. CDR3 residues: CASSAGELAGSYEQYF. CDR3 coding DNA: TGTGCCAGCAGCGCCGGTGAGCTAGCGGGCTCCTACGAGCAGTACTTC.